The entry that follows covers one T cell receptor beta chain sequence. As yet, its antigen is unknown. Measured with immunoSEQ multiplex PCR; TCRdb has only the in-frame clones, and not every one. The profile shows about 5,400 clones, approximately 85% of them singletons. This sample stems from a study of T cell repertoires in ileal Crohn's disease. Study conclusions and caveats: Compared with CD4 T cells, sorted CD8 cells carried more expanded clones. Compared with non-smokers, active smokers at surgery showed more clonal expansions. Every patient over 26.8% clonality showed endoscopic recurrence.

Trimming removed 7 bases from V and 3 bases from J, with 12 bases in between. This CDR3 region has 14 residues. Germline V gene lookup returns CDR1 LNHDA and CDR2 SQIVND (reference sequence). Input material: ileal tissue. This chain joins TRBV19 and TRBJ2-2; the D is unclear. The receptor comes from an adult with Crohn's disease. DNA of the CDR3: TGTGCCAGTACCGCAGGCACTTACACCGGGGAGCTGTTTTTT. Protein: CASTAGTYTGELFF.